This T cell receptor (beta chain) was profiled in a study of T-cell reconstitution after alpha-beta-depleted transplantation in children. TCRbeta library construction was performed incorporating unique molecular identifiers. One entry per CDR3 protein, called by TCRdb with MiXCR from the PCR reads. Of 640,000 or so distinct CDR3 sequences listed, roughly 17% are singletons. The V and J ends lost 2 bases and 4 bases respectively, with 9 bases between them. This CDR3 is built from 13 residues. Germline V lookup: CDR1 SNHLY, CDR2 FYNNEI. The sample here was PBMCs from the stem cell graft donor, taken from the stem cell graft. The source of this sequence is a human donor who donated a stem cell graft to a child with acute myeloid leukemia. The chain combines TRBV2 with TRBJ2-7; D gene unclear. For the CDR3, the DNA is TGTGCCAGCAGTGAATCGGCTTTTTACGAGCAGTACGTC. Translating it yields CASSESAFYEQYV.